These 32 T cell receptor beta chains were all obtained from the same sample, sequenced in a study of cytomegalovirus exposure and HLA in healthy donors. The PCR ran on 60 Vbeta and 13 Jbeta primers. Produced via immunoSEQ multiplex PCR; TCRdb's table is partial and in-frame only. This table has about 75,000 clones, roughly 88% appearing once. Sequencing was done on a sample of PBMCs. The receptors shown here come from a man aged 65-85 years in good health and CMV-seropositive.

In the case of this clone: Its ends do not fully match the called genes, so a read error is possible. The genes are TRBV2 and TRBJ1-1, with a tentative D call TRBD1 (6 bases). The CDR3 runs to 10 residues. The germline CDR1 and CDR2 sequences are SNHLY and FYNNEI. In DNA, the CDR3 is TGTGCCAGCAGGGAAGGACAGGCTTTCTTT. It specifies CASREGQAFF.

In regard to this clone: Other DNA sequences from this sample encode an identical CDR3 as well. The chain combines TRBV18 with TRBJ2-7; TRBD1 agrees at 7 bases. With V trimmed by 3 bases and J by 2 bases, 4 bases remained unmatched. Germline V CDR1 and CDR2: KGHSH, LQKENI. The CDR3 loop spans 14 amino acids. As DNA, the CDR3 is TGTGCCAGCTCACCCGGGACAGACCCCTACGAGCAGTACTTC. Translated: CASSPGTDPYEQYF.

This chain joins TRBV6-5 and TRBJ1-5, with no clear D. Germline V gene sequence: CDR1 MNHEY, CDR2 SVGAGI. V was cut by 0 bases and J by 6 bases, with 12 bases left in between. The CDR3 is made up of 15 amino acids. The CDR3 is CASSYSIDRGQPQHF. CDR3 DNA sequence: TGTGCCAGCAGTTACTCGATTGACCGGGGTCAGCCCCAGCATTTT.

The chain combines TRBV25-1 with TRBJ2-3; D gene ambiguous. V was cut by 6 bases and J by 4 bases, with 5 bases left in between. Germline loops: CDR1 MGHDK, CDR2 SYGVNS. The CDR3 runs to 11 residues. CDR3 nucleotide sequence: TGTGCCAGCAGATCCGCAGATACGCAGTATTTT. This codes for CASRSADTQYF.

This chain links TRBV19 with TRBJ2-7; 10 positions agree with TRBD1. V lost 1 base and J lost 3; bases outside the gene matches: 6. Germline CDR1 is LNHDA and CDR2 is SQIVND (reference sequence). This CDR3 comprises 16 residues. The CDR3 region has the DNA TGTGCCAGTAGTATAGCGGGACAGGGGCCGTTCTACGAGCAGTACTTC. It translates to CASSIAGQGPFYEQYF.

The genes are TRBV2 and TRBJ2-1; possible D gene TRBD2, 5 bases. Trimming removed 2 bases from V and 3 bases from J, with 11 bases in between. This CDR3 spans 15 amino acids. The germline V gene encodes CDR1 SNHLY and CDR2 FYNNEI. DNA for the CDR3: TGTGCCAGCAGTGAACCGGGGAGAAGCTACAATGAGCAGTTCTTC. It specifies CASSEPGRSYNEQFF.

The chain is built from TRBV6-1 and TRBJ1-2; TRBD1 agrees at 9 bases. CDR1 and CDR2 from the germline V gene are MNHNS and SASEGT. V was clipped by 4 bases and J by 2 bases; unmatched bases: 5. The length of the CDR3 is 15 residues. CDR3 sequence (DNA): TGTGCCAGCAGTGCTGACAGGGGGTTAAACTATGGCTACACCTTC. It is translated as CASSADRGLNYGYTF.

V is TRBV7-8 and J is TRBJ1-1; 8 bases line up with TRBD1. J was trimmed by 4 bases and V by 5 bases; bases with no gene match: 9. The length of the CDR3 is 15 residues. In germline, CDR1 is SGHVS, CDR2 FQNEAQ. CDR3 sequence reads: CASSTSGGSPTEAFF. DNA of the CDR3: TGTGCCAGCAGCACCTCAGGGGGCTCCCCCACTGAAGCTTTCTTT.

This chain connects TRBV11-2 to TRBJ2-4, with 12 bases aligning to TRBD2. The length of the CDR3 is 18 residues. CDR1 is SGHAT, CDR2 FQNNGV, per germline. J gave up 2 bases and V 8 bases, and 13 bases lay outside the gene matches. Here the CDR3 reads CASPVGLAGGLPKNIQYF. CDR3 nucleotides: TGTGCCAGCCCCGTAGGGCTAGCGGGAGGGCTTCCCAAAAACATTCAGTACTTC. The full variable domain, in which reference TRBV11-2 and TRBJ2-4 provide the parts outside the CDR3, is EAGVAQSPRYKIIEKRQSVAFWCNPISGHATLYWYQQILGQGPKLLIQFQNNGVVDDSQLPKDRFSAERLKGVDSTLKIQPAKLEDSAVYLCASPVGLAGGLPKNIQYFGAGTRLSVL.

This rearrangement joins TRBV7-6 to TRBJ2-2, with 10 bases aligning to TRBD2. Trimming cost V 3 bases and J 5 bases; bases outside gene matches: 6. Germline V CDR1 and CDR2: SGHVS, FNYEAQ. This CDR3 is 16 amino acids long. CDR3: CASSFDSGRRTGELFF. CDR3 in DNA: TGTGCCAGCAGCTTTGATAGCGGGAGGAGAACCGGGGAGCTGTTTTTT.

V usage is TRBV2 and J usage is TRBJ2-5; 9 bases align to TRBD2. CDR3 length equals 13 residues. The ends lost 6 bases at V and 5 bases at J; junction bases unmatched: 4. CDR1 is SNHLY, CDR2 FYNNEI, per germline. The CDR3 region is CASRGLAGETQYF. The CDR3 DNA reads TGTGCCAGCAGGGGACTAGCCGGCGAGACCCAGTACTTC.

V is TRBV30 and J is TRBJ2-3; possibly TRBD1 for D (5 bases). Between the trimmed V and J ends, which lost 0 bases and 0 bases, there was a span of 10 bases. This CDR3 is built from 15 residues. Germline lookup yields CDR1 GTSNPN and CDR2 SVGIG (reference sequence). The CDR3 DNA reads TGTGCCTGGAGTGTAAAACAGGACAGCACAGATACGCAGTATTTT. Encoded protein: CAWSVKQDSTDTQYF.

J is TRBJ1-2 and V is TRBV28; weak D call: TRBD1 (5 bases). The CDR3 is 14 amino acids. CDR1 and CDR2 (germline): MDHEN, SYDVKM. The V gene lost 2 bases and the J gene lost 0 bases, with 7 bases spanning the gap. The CDR3 loop is CASSLGGTNYGYTF. The CDR3 coding sequence is TGTGCCAGCAGTTTAGGGGGGACTAACTATGGCTACACCTTC.

This chain joins TRBV4-1 and TRBJ2-7, with a weak D call TRBD2 (6 bases). The CDR3 has 13 residues. Germline CDR1 and CDR2: MGHRA and YSYEKL. Trimming stripped 4 bases from V and 4 bases from J, with 11 bases between. The CDR3, as DNA: TGCGCCAGCAGCCCGACACGGGAGTACGAGCAGTACTTC. Amino acids: CASSPTREYEQYF.

The chain joins TRBV7-8 to TRBJ2-3, with D tentatively TRBD2 (6 bases). Trimming took off 5 bases at V and 3 bases at J, with 12 bases between the two ends. The CDR3 runs to 14 residues. Germline CDR1 SGHVS, CDR2 FQNEAQ. The CDR3 DNA sequence: TGTGCCAGCAGCCGGGACTTGATTACAGATACGCAGTATTTT. Encoded protein: CASSRDLITDTQYF.

V usage is TRBV7-2 and J usage is TRBJ2-7; TRBD1 is a possible D gene (6 bases). Germline values: CDR1 SGHTA, CDR2 FQGNSA. The CDR3 consists of 15 residues. V dropped 5 bases and J dropped 0 bases, with 14 bases sitting between them. CDR3 nucleotide sequence: TGTGCCAGCAGCCCGACAGGTGGGAGCTCCTACGAGCAGTACTTC. Amino acids: CASSPTGGSSYEQYF. The full variable domain, rest sourced from reference TRBV7-2 and TRBJ2-7, is GAGVSQSPSNKVTEKGKDVELRCDPISGHTALYWYRQSLGQGLEFLIYFQGNSAPDKSGLPSDRFSAERTGGSVSTLTIQRTQQEDSAVYLCASSPTGGSSYEQYFGPGTRLTVT.

The chain couples TRBV10-1 to TRBJ1-1, with D possibly TRBD1 on 5 matching bases. Trimming shortened V by 5 bases and J by 0 bases, and 7 bases separated the two germline ends. CDR3 length equals 13 residues. Germline V CDR1 and CDR2: WNHNN, SYGVQD (reference sequence). The CDR3 DNA reads as TGCGCCAGCAGTCAGGGAATGAACACTGAAGCTTTCTTT. It translates to CASSQGMNTEAFF.

The chain carries TRBV4-3 and TRBJ2-3; TRBD2 agrees at 7 bases. This CDR3 has 17 amino acids. Germline V gene lookup returns CDR1 LGHNA and CDR2 YSLEER. Unmatched junction bases numbered 15, after V lost 4 bases and J lost 5 bases. The CDR3 protein is CASSPSRTRNGQDTQYF. The CDR3 nucleotides are TGCGCCAGCAGCCCTTCGCGGACTAGAAACGGTCAAGATACGCAGTATTTT.

The chain links TRBV10-1 to TRBJ1-1, with TRBD1 matching 11 bases. The CDR3 sequence is 16 residues long. Per the germline V gene, CDR1 is WNHNN and CDR2 is SYGVQD (reference sequence). V trimming: 4 bases; J trimming: 3 bases; junction bases outside the gene matches: 7. Here the CDR3 reads CASSGTWTGGHTEAFF. For the CDR3, the DNA is TGCGCCAGCAGTGGGACCTGGACAGGGGGCCACACTGAAGCTTTCTTT.

V usage is TRBV6-4 and J usage is TRBJ1-5; D ambiguous. CDR1 and CDR2 from the germline V gene are MRHNA and SNTAGT. Trimming left V 3 bases short and J 0 bases short, with 9 bases between. The CDR3 covers 15 residues. CDR3 DNA: TGTGCCAGCAGTGAGACAATCGATAGCAATCAGCCCCAGCATTTT. Residues: CASSETIDSNQPQHF.

The V gene is TRBV7-8, the J gene TRBJ2-1; TRBD2 might be the D (6 bases). CDR3 size: 13 residues. The V gene lost 1 base and the J gene lost 10 bases, with 11 bases spanning the gap. Germline-derived CDR1 and CDR2 are SGHVS and FQNEAQ. CDR3 amino acids: CASSLVVAGEQFF. The DNA of the CDR3 is TGTGCCAGCAGCTTAGTAGTTGCGGGAGAGCAGTTCTTC.

V and J are TRBV11-2 and TRBJ2-1; 7 nucleotides align to TRBD2. Germline values: CDR1 SGHAT, CDR2 FQNNGV. V shed 5 bases, J shed 3 bases, and the junction held 7 bases outside the gene matches. This CDR3 is 15 amino acids long. CDR3 in DNA: TGTGCCAGCAGCCTAGGCGGGAGTCACTACAATGAGCAGTTCTTC. Translated: CASSLGGSHYNEQFF. The variable domain in full, with the rest retrieved from reference TRBV11-2 and TRBJ2-1, is EAGVAQSPRYKIIEKRQSVAFWCNPISGHATLYWYQQILGQGPKLLIQFQNNGVVDDSQLPKDRFSAERLKGVDSTLKIQPAKLEDSAVYLCASSLGGSHYNEQFFGPGTRLTVL.

The chain uses TRBV7-9 and TRBJ1-6; no clear D gene. CDR1 SEHNR and CDR2 FQNEAQ come from the germline V gene (reference sequence). The CDR3 is made up of 12 amino acids. V was pared by 1 base and J by 12 bases, with 7 bases between. CDR3: CASSLDEGPLHF. The CDR3 DNA is TGTGCCAGCAGCTTAGATGAGGGACCCCTCCACTTT.

The chain links TRBV10-3 to TRBJ2-3, with 15 bases fitting TRBD2. CDR1 and CDR2 from the germline V gene are ENHRY and SYGVKD. The CDR3 has 16 amino acids. Trimming at V came to 4 bases and at J to 6 bases, leaving 5 bases not matched to a gene. CDR3 sequence: CAISVGTSGGWDTQYF. CDR3 DNA sequence: TGTGCCATCAGTGTAGGGACTAGCGGGGGGTGGGATACGCAGTATTTT.

The rearrangement joins TRBV4-1 to TRBJ2-3; D unclear. Germline-derived CDR1 and CDR2 are MGHRA and YSYEKL. The CDR3 is 15 residues long. The germline V and J ends were trimmed by 2 bases and 6 bases, with 15 bases remaining between them. The CDR3 DNA reads TGCGCCAGCAGCCAAAGGAGCGAGGCGTTGGATACGCAGTATTTT. The encoded protein is CASSQRSEALDTQYF.

The sample holds a few counts of this clone. V usage is TRBV7-8 and J usage is TRBJ2-7; TRBD2 aligns across 14 bases. Losses at the gene ends were 3 bases for V and 3 bases for J; bases not matched to a gene: 1. The germline gives CDR1 SGHVS, CDR2 FQNEAQ. The CDR3 runs 15 residues. CDR3 sequence (DNA): TGTGCCAGCAGCTTGGGACTAGCGGGAGTCTACGAGCAGTACTTC. Translated: CASSLGLAGVYEQYF.

The chain employs TRBV6-5 and TRBJ2-7, with D possibly matching TRBD2 (5 bases). The CDR3 covers 16 residues. In germline, CDR1 is MNHEY, CDR2 SVGAGI. Trimming left V 0 bases short and J 5 bases short, with 17 bases between. CDR3 sequence reads: CASSYSYEGVRNEQYF. For the CDR3, the DNA is TGTGCCAGCAGTTACTCGTATGAGGGAGTTAGGAACGAGCAGTACTTC.

The chain joins TRBV4-1 to TRBJ2-1; the D is unclear. Germline CDR1 is MGHRA and CDR2 is YSYEKL. The CDR3 has 13 residues. The V end was cut by 4 bases, the J end by 6 bases, with 10 bases between. CDR3 DNA sequence: TGCGCCAGCAGCCCTTCCCCCTTCAATGAGCAGTTCTTC. Protein: CASSPSPFNEQFF.

V and J are TRBV10-3 and TRBJ1-2, with TRBD1 matching over 8 bases. Germline CDR1 and CDR2: ENHRY and SYGVKD. Trimming removed 5 bases from V and 4 bases from J; junction bases left unmatched: 6. This CDR3 has 14 residues. Here the CDR3 reads CAISQGAEGYGYTF. The CDR3 DNA follows: TGTGCCATCAGTCAGGGGGCGGAGGGCTATGGCTACACCTTC.

This chain joins TRBV5-4 and TRBJ1-1; D is ambiguous. From germline, CDR1 is SGHNT and CDR2 YYREEE (reference sequence). V dropped 4 bases and J dropped 5 bases, with 15 bases sitting between them. CDR3 size: 14 residues. CDR3 sequence: CASSPVEGGTEAFF. CDR3 DNA sequence: TGTGCCAGCAGCCCGGTGGAGGGAGGGACTGAAGCTTTCTTT.

This clone has just one count. The rearrangement joins TRBV4-1 to TRBJ1-6; D not resolved. V lost 3 bases and J lost 8, with 8 bases in between. Germline-derived CDR1 and CDR2 are MGHRA and YSYEKL. This CDR3 has 13 residues. In DNA form, the CDR3 reads TGCGCCAGCAGCCAGGGAGGTCATTCACCCCTCCACTTT. Its protein product is CASSQGGHSPLHF.

This clone has just a few counts. Other nucleotide sequences in the sample specify the same CDR3. The gene calls are TRBV9 and TRBJ1-3; unclear D gene. This CDR3 is built from 14 residues. The germline V and J ends were trimmed by 2 bases and 1 base, with 7 bases remaining between them. CDR1 and CDR2 from the germline V gene are SGDLS and YYNGEE. The CDR3 nucleotides read TGTGCCAGCAGCGTGGCCGGGTCTGGAAACACCATATATTTT. Its translation is CASSVAGSGNTIYF. Complete variable domain (other parts from reference TRBV9 and TRBJ1-3): DSGVTQTPKHLITATGQRVTLRCSPRSGDLSVYWYQQSLDQGLQFLIQYYNGEERAKGNILERFSAQQFPDLHSELNLSSLELGDSALYFCASSVAGSGNTIYFGEGSWLTVV.